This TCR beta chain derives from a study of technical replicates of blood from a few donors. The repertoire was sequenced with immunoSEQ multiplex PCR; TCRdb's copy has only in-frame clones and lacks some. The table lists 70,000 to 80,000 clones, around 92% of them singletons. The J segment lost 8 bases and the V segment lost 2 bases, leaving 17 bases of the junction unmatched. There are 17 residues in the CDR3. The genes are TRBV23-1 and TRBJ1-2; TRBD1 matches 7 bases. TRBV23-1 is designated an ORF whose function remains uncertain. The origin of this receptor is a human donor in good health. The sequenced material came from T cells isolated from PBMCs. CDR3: CASSQALISDRIDGYTF. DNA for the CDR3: TGCGCCAGCAGTCAAGCCCTTATCTCGGACAGGATCGACGGCTACACCTTC.